This entry lists 27 T cell receptor beta chains sequenced from one sample in a study of CD8+ T cells in alopecia areata. The authors extracted RNA and reverse transcribed it into cDNA as the sequencing template. Clones were sequenced by immunoSEQ multiplex PCR, and TCRdb holds only the in-frame ones, with some missing. The sample holds 180,000 or so clones, 51% seen once. Described treatment: oral pan-JAK inhibitor, 5-10 mg twice daily. Material: CD8+ T cells sorted from blood, obtained around week 54, from a patient treated with tofacitinib. The receptors were gathered from a human donor with alopecia areata.

This sequence joins TRBV15 and TRBJ2-5; 14 positions match TRBD2. Germline lookup yields CDR1 LNHNV and CDR2 YYDKDF (reference sequence). This CDR3 is 15 amino acids long. V shed 3 bases and J 4 bases; nucleotides not matched to a gene: 1. CDR3 in amino acids: CATSRTSGGAETQYF. Written as DNA, the CDR3 is TGTGCCACCAGCAGGACTAGCGGGGGGGCAGAGACCCAGTACTTC.

V and J are TRBV5-1 and TRBJ2-1, with D perhaps matching TRBD2 (6 bases). The CDR3 runs to 15 residues. Germline-derived CDR1 and CDR2 are SGHRS and YFSETQ. The ends were cut back, 3 bases at V and 0 bases at J, with 10 bases in the middle. The CDR3 nucleotides read TGCGCCAGCAGCTGGGCGGGGAGCTCCTACAATGAGCAGTTCTTC. The encoded protein is CASSWAGSSYNEQFF.

The rearrangement joins TRBV2 to TRBJ2-2; 12 positions agree with TRBD1. CDR1 and CDR2 (germline): SNHLY, FYNNEI. Trimming cost V 8 bases and J 4 bases; bases outside gene matches: 5. The CDR3 spans 15 residues. The CDR3 DNA sequence: TGTGCCAGCGCCGGGACAGGGGGCATCACCGGGGAGCTGTTTTTT. This encodes CASAGTGGITGELFF. Variable domain in full (rest from reference TRBV2 and TRBJ2-2): EPEVTQTPSHQVTQMGQEVILRCVPISNHLYFYWYRQILGQKVEFLVSFYNNEISEKSEIFDDQFSVERPDGSNFTLKIRSTKLEDSAMYFCASAGTGGITGELFFGEGSRLTVL.

Only a few counts were recorded for this clone. This chain uses TRBV5-6 with TRBJ2-1; D is ambiguous. Germline V gene sequence: CDR1 SGHDT, CDR2 YYEEEE. V lost 2 bases and J lost 5, with 8 bases in between. This CDR3 contains 13 residues. DNA for the CDR3: TGTGCCAGCAGCTTTTCGGGCCACAATGAGCAGTTCTTC. This gives the protein CASSFSGHNEQFF.

The V call is TRBV30, the J call TRBJ1-5; weak D call: TRBD1 (5 bases). The CDR3 extends over 13 amino acids. With 3 bases removed from V and 5 bases from J, the gap between germline ends came to 11 bases. Germline CDR1 GTSNPN, CDR2 SVGIG (reference sequence). CDR3 residues: CAWRGGTDQPQHF. The DNA for the CDR3 is TGTGCCTGGAGGGGGGGTACGGATCAGCCCCAGCATTTT.

In its sample, this clone was seen once. Different DNA sequences within this sample yield the same CDR3. Written as DNA, the CDR3 is TGTGCCAGCAGCCCCGACAGTTCCTACGAGCAGTACTTC. Translation: CASSPDSSYEQYF. The chain links TRBV5-6 to TRBJ2-7; TRBD1 is a possible D gene (5 bases). V lost 4 bases and J 1 base, leaving 9 bases between the germline ends. Germline CDR1 SGHDT, CDR2 YYEEEE. This CDR3 spans 13 amino acids.

This clone turned up a few times. This rearrangement joins TRBV6-4 to TRBJ2-6; 7 bases fit TRBD1. V gave up 5 bases and J gave up 0 bases; unmatched junction bases: 4. The CDR3 runs 16 residues. Looked up from germline, CDR1 is MRHNA and CDR2 is SNTAGT. The DNA of the CDR3 is TGTGCCAGCAGTCCAGCAGGGGGCTCTGGGGCCAACGTCCTGACTTTC. Amino acids: CASSPAGGSGANVLTF.

The chain has TRBV29-1 and TRBJ1-4; tentative D call: TRBD1 (5 bases). The CDR3 extends over 12 amino acids. Germline values: CDR1 SQVTM, CDR2 ANQGSEA. Trimming took off 5 bases at V and 10 bases at J, with 14 bases between the two ends. As DNA, the CDR3 is TGCAGCGTTCCGTGGGGGATCGGAAAACTGTTTTTT. Its protein is CSVPWGIGKLFF.

V gene TRBV5-6 combines with J gene TRBJ2-7, with a tentative D call TRBD1 (6 bases). The CDR3 has 12 amino acids. The germline V gene has CDR1 SGHDT and CDR2 YYEEEE. With 5 bases removed from V and 6 bases from J, the gap between germline ends came to 12 bases. The CDR3 DNA is TGTGCCAGCAGTACAGGGCCTCTCGAGCAGTACTTC. The encoded protein is CASSTGPLEQYF.

The rearrangement joins TRBV27 to TRBJ1-5; D ambiguous. This CDR3 has 16 amino acids. Trimming removed 2 bases at V and 2 bases at J, with 13 bases between. From germline, CDR1 is MNHEY and CDR2 SMNVEV (reference sequence). In DNA form, the CDR3 reads TGTGCCAGCAGTTTAAGCGGGTCCCCAGGCAATCAGCCCCAGCATTTT. Its protein product is CASSLSGSPGNQPQHF.

The CDR3 spells CASRDGREVTDTQYF. CDR3 sequence (DNA): TGTGCCAGTAGAGACGGCAGGGAGGTAACAGATACGCAGTATTTT. V gene TRBV19 combines with J gene TRBJ2-3, with TRBD2 as a possible D gene (6 bases). The germline V and J ends were trimmed by 6 bases and 3 bases, with 16 bases remaining between them. The germline CDR1 and CDR2 sequences are LNHDA and SQIVND (reference sequence). The CDR3 loop spans 15 amino acids.

This clone has at least ten counts. J is TRBJ1-2 and V is TRBV7-9; 7 nucleotides agree with TRBD1. The CDR3 extends over 13 amino acids. With 5 bases clipped from V and 5 bases from J, the junction kept 5 bases outside the gene matches. The V gene's germline CDR1 is SEHNR and CDR2 FQNEAQ (reference sequence). In nucleotides, the CDR3 is TGTGCCAGCAGCCTAACAGGGGAGTATGGCTACACCTTC. This encodes CASSLTGEYGYTF. Filled out from reference TRBV7-9 and TRBJ1-2, the complete variable domain reads DTGVSQNPRHKITKRGQNVTFRCDPISEHNRLYWYRQTLGQGPEFLTYFQNEAQLEKSRLLSDRFSAERPKGSFSTLEIQRTEQGDSAMYLCASSLTGEYGYTFGSGTRLTVV.

A few counts support this clone. The chain employs TRBV13 and TRBJ2-7; no clear D. The CDR3 has 11 residues. V was pared by 5 bases and J by 0 bases, with 2 bases between. Per the germline V gene, CDR1 is PRHDT and CDR2 is FYEKMQ (reference sequence). The CDR3 spells CASSDSYEQYF. The CDR3 region has the DNA TGTGCCAGCAGCGACTCCTACGAGCAGTACTTC.

This clone was seen more than once but under ten times. This chain uses TRBV7-8 with TRBJ1-2; D gene unclear. The CDR3 loop spans 15 amino acids. Germline lookup yields CDR1 SGHVS and CDR2 FQNEAQ. The V end was cut by 2 bases, the J end by 7 bases, with 17 bases between. The CDR3 region is CASSLTADGYSGYTF. The CDR3 bases are TGTGCCAGCAGCTTAACGGCGGACGGCTATTCTGGCTACACCTTC.

The rearrangement joins TRBV9 to TRBJ2-1, with D uncertain. CDR3 length: 11 residues. The V gene's germline CDR1 is SGDLS and CDR2 YYNGEE. Trimming cost V 4 bases and J 8 bases, with 7 bases left between them. DNA for the CDR3: TGTGCCAGCAGCCTAACGGATGAGCAGTTCTTC. Residues: CASSLTDEQFF. The variable domain in full, with the rest retrieved from reference TRBV9 and TRBJ2-1, is DSGVTQTPKHLITATGQRVTLRCSPRSGDLSVYWYQQSLDQGLQFLIQYYNGEERAKGNILERFSAQQFPDLHSELNLSSLELGDSALYFCASSLTDEQFFGPGTRLTVL.

The V gene is TRBV15, the J gene TRBJ2-1, with unresolved D. Trimming took 3 bases from V and 5 from J, leaving 14 bases between them. The CDR3 has 15 residues. From germline, CDR1 is LNHNV and CDR2 YYDKDF (reference sequence). The CDR3 DNA reads as TGTGCCACCAGCAGGCCCCTTCCTCGAGACAATGAGCAGTTCTTC. The encoded protein is CATSRPLPRDNEQFF.

The chain employs TRBV10-3 and TRBJ2-7, with D hard to call. CDR3 length equals 11 residues. The germline V gene encodes CDR1 ENHRY and CDR2 SYGVKD. V was cut by 3 bases and J by 2 bases, with 2 bases left in between. CDR3 nucleotides: TGTGCCATCAGTGACACCTACGAGCAGTACTTC. Amino acids: CAISDTYEQYF.

The chain has TRBV16 and TRBJ1-4; D gene unclear. The CDR3 contains 13 residues. The V gene's germline CDR1 is KGHSY and CDR2 FQNENV. V dropped 2 bases and J dropped 8 bases, with 9 bases sitting between them. CDR3: CASSQELDEKLFF. For the CDR3, the DNA is TGTGCCAGCAGCCAAGAGTTGGACGAAAAACTGTTTTTT.

The chain uses TRBV6-1 and TRBJ2-4; 8 nucleotides match TRBD2. Germline-derived CDR1 and CDR2 are MNHNS and SASEGT. J lost 7 bases, V lost 5 bases, and 10 bases had no gene match. The CDR3 consists of 15 residues. DNA for the CDR3: TGTGCCAGCAGTTCCCGCGGGGGGCGGGGGAACATTCAGTACTTC. Its protein is CASSSRGGRGNIQYF.

The chain couples TRBV28 to TRBJ1-2; no clear D. The CDR3 has 11 amino acids. Germline CDR1 reads MDHEN; CDR2 reads SYDVKM. V was pared by 1 base and J by 6 bases, with 3 bases between. CDR3 in DNA: TGTGCCAGCAGTTTATACGATGGCTACACCTTC. Amino acid sequence: CASSLYDGYTF.

The chain combines TRBV6-5 with TRBJ1-6; D gene uncertain. The CDR3 runs 15 residues. Germline V CDR1 and CDR2: MNHEY, SVGAGI. Trimming shortened V by 6 bases and J by 4 bases, and 13 bases separated the two germline ends. The DNA for the CDR3 is TGTGCCAGCAGGCCTGCGTGGGAATATAATTCACCCCTCCACTTT. Residues: CASRPAWEYNSPLHF.

This clone was counted between two and nine times. The J gene is TRBJ2-7, the V gene TRBV7-9; D remains ambiguous. The V end was cut by 1 base, the J end by 7 bases, with 8 bases between. Germline assignment: CDR1 SEHNR and CDR2 FQNEAQ (reference sequence). This CDR3 contains 12 residues. The CDR3 DNA follows: TGTGCCAGCAGCTTAGGCTTTCAAGAGCAGTACTTC. Amino acid sequence: CASSLGFQEQYF.

This clone has more than one count but fewer than ten. The rearrangement uses TRBV27 and TRBJ2-5; 10 nucleotides match TRBD1. The V gene's germline CDR1 is MNHEY and CDR2 SMNVEV (reference sequence). V gave up 9 bases and J gave up 5 bases; unmatched junction bases: 9. The CDR3 loop spans 14 amino acids. The CDR3 here is CASGWTGGSETQYF. In DNA, the CDR3 is TGTGCCAGTGGCTGGACAGGGGGTTCGGAGACCCAGTACTTC.

This clone has just a few counts. The chain uses TRBV5-6 and TRBJ2-3, with D maybe TRBD1 (6 bases). The germline gives CDR1 SGHDT, CDR2 YYEEEE. This CDR3 is 14 amino acids long. Deletions cut 0 bases from V and 7 bases from J, with 12 bases between. CDR3 region: CASSLGGHPNTQYF. The CDR3 DNA follows: TGTGCCAGCAGCTTGGGGGGACACCCTAATACGCAGTATTTT.

The chain couples TRBV29-1 to TRBJ1-1; D is perhaps TRBD1 (5 bases). Looked up from germline, CDR1 is SQVTM and CDR2 is ANQGSEA. This CDR3 has 14 amino acids. The DNA of the CDR3 is TGCTCCGCCCTGGGGGAGATAGTGAACACTGAAGCTTTCTTT. Its translation is CSALGEIVNTEAFF.

The gene calls are TRBV4-3 and TRBJ2-4; TRBD1 matches 11 bases. The CDR3 is 16 residues long. Per germline, CDR1 LGHNA and CDR2 YSLEER. V shed 4 bases, J shed 3 bases, and the junction held 5 bases outside the gene matches. The CDR3 bases are TGCGCCAGCAGCCCGCTGGGACAGGGGGTCAAAAACATTCAGTACTTC. Protein sequence: CASSPLGQGVKNIQYF.

The gene calls are TRBV30 and TRBJ1-5; D gene uncertain. The CDR3 has 15 residues. Germline V gives CDR1 GTSNPN, CDR2 SVGIG (reference sequence). Trimming took off 0 bases at V and 4 bases at J, with 13 bases between the two ends. CDR3 protein: CAWSVPVEPNQPQHF. In nucleotides, the CDR3 is TGTGCCTGGAGTGTACCCGTGGAGCCTAATCAGCCCCAGCATTTT.